Described below is a single T cell receptor beta chain sequence and its context. J lost 8 bases, V lost 5 bases, and 12 bases had no gene match. Germline CDR1 reads KGHDR; CDR2 reads SFDVKD. The CDR3 has 17 amino acids. In the original analysis: For nucleated cells, counts were estimated from reference gene primer amplification. Sequenced by immunoSEQ multiplex PCR; TCRdb stores in-frame clones only, minus some. The V and J calls and clone size were taken over from that table, and D and trimming were inferred from the DNA. The sample contains about 340,000 clones, more than 75% of which appear only once. The data originate from a study of blood T cell repertoires in COVID-19. For the study at large: PBMCs, B-cell-depleted T cells, or T cells were the source of the cDNA or gDNA that made up the material.

Specimen: peripheral blood. This TCR was sampled from a woman in her late teens or twenties who had recovered from COVID-19. V is TRBV24-1 and J is TRBJ1-6, with 9 bases matching TRBD1. The CDR3 coding sequence is TGTGCCACCAGTGGTTATTACCGGGACAGGGACGATTCACCCCTCCACTTT. Protein product: CATSGYYRDRDDSPLHF.